One sample yielded the 3 T cell receptor beta chains listed below, sequenced in a study of regulatory T cells in long-lasting Graves disease. This sample's time point: persistent/refractory GD, antithyroid drugs over 5 years with positive TRAb. TCR sequences were obtained from RNA taken from PBMCs. According to the study, TCR beta libraries were built with iRepertoire HTBI primers and CDR3-region Arm-PCR. Via MiXCR, TCRdb re-called the multiplex PCR reads, giving one row per CDR3 protein. Of fewer than 450,000 distinct CDR3 sequences in the sample, around 22% are singletons; the top ten hold roughly 28%. This specimen was peripheral blood mononuclear cells (PBMCs), taken when the disease was refractory, from a patient treated with antithyroid drugs. These TCRs come from a female donor with Graves disease.

V gene TRBV24-1 combines with J gene TRBJ2-3, with unresolved D. V lost 2 bases to trimming and J lost 7 bases, with 12 bases between them. Germline V gene sequence: CDR1 KGHDR, CDR2 SFDVKD. CDR3 size: 14 residues. The CDR3, as DNA: TGTGCCACCAGTGATTCCAGACTGGGAAATACGCAGTATTTT. It encodes CATSDSRLGNTQYF.

This clonotype was seen many times. V is TRBV6-1 and J is TRBJ1-2, with 12 bases fitting TRBD1. J lost 7 bases, V lost 6 bases, and 6 bases had no gene match. The germline V gene encodes CDR1 MNHNS and CDR2 SASEGT. This CDR3 region has 14 residues. The CDR3 nucleotides are TGTGCCAGCAGGGGGACAGGGGGCGGCTCTGGCTACACCTTC. Residues: CASRGTGGGSGYTF.

This sequence joins TRBV28 and TRBJ2-7; 8 nucleotides agree with TRBD1. In germline, CDR1 is MDHEN, CDR2 SYDVKM. This CDR3 is 14 amino acids long. V trimming: 2 bases; J trimming: 5 bases; junction bases outside the gene matches: 5. CDR3 region: CASSLVGRGHEQYF. CDR3 coding DNA: TGTGCCAGCAGTTTAGTCGGCAGGGGGCACGAGCAGTACTTC. Complete variable domain (other parts from reference TRBV28 and TRBJ2-7): DVKVTQSSRYLVKRTGEKVFLECVQDMDHENMFWYRQDPGLGLRLIYFSYDVKMKEKGDIPEGYSVSREKKERFSLILESASTNQTSMYLCASSLVGRGHEQYFGPGTRLTVT.